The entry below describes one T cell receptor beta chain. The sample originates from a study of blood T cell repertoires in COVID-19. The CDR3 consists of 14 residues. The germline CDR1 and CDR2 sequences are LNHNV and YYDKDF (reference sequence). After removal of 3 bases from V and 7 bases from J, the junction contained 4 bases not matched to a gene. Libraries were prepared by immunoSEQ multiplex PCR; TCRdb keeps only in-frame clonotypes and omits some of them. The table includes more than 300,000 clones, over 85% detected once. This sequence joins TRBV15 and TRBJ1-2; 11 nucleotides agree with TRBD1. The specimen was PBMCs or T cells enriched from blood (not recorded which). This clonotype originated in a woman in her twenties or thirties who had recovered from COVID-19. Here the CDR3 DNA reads TGTGCCACCAGCAGTTTTGGGACAGGGGGTGGCTACACCTTC. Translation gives CATSSFGTGGGYTF.